One T cell receptor beta chain is described in this entry. This record belongs to a study of blood T cell repertoires in COVID-19. Study summary: The analysed material was cDNA or gDNA that came from T cells, B-cell-depleted T cells, or PBMCs.

Only in-frame clones appear in the TCRdb table, and some are missing; sequencing was by immunoSEQ multiplex PCR. The data show 200,000 or so clones, with 60% to 80% seen just once and roughly 17% held by the top ten. Germline loops: CDR1 SEHNR, CDR2 FQNEAQ (reference sequence). CDR3 length: 13 amino acids. The V end was cut by 6 bases, the J end by 0 bases, with 6 bases between. V is TRBV7-9 and J is TRBJ1-5; no clear D gene. The sequencing sample was made of peripheral blood. This TCR derives from a man between 60 and 75 years old with active or convalescent COVID-19. This chain's CDR3 is CASRRGSNQPQHF. In DNA form, the CDR3 reads TGTGCCAGCAGGCGGGGTAGCAATCAGCCCCAGCATTTT.